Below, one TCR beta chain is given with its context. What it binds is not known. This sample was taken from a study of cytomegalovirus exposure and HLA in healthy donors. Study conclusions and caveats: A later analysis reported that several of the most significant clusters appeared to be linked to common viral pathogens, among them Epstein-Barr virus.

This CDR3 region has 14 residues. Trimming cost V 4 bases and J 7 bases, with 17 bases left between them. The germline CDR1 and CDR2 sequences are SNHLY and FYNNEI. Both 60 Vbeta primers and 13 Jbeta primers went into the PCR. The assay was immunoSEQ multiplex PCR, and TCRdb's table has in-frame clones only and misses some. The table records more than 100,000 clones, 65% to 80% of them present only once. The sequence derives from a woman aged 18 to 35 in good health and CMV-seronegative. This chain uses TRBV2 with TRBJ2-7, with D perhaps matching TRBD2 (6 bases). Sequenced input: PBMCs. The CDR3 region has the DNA TGTGCCAGCAGTGCGGAGGGGCTCTCCGGGGAGCAGTACTTC. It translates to CASSAEGLSGEQYF.